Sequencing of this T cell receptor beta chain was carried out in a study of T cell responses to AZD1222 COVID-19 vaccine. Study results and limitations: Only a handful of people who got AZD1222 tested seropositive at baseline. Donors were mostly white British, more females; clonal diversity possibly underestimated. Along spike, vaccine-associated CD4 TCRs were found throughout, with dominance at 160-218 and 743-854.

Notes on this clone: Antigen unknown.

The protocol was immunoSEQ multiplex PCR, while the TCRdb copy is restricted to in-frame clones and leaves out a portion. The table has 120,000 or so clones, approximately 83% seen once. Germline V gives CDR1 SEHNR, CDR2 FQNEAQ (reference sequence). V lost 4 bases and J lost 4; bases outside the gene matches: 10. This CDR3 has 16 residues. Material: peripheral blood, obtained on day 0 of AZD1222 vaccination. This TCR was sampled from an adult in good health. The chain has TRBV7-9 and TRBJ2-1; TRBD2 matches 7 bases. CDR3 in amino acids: CASSSLNGGTYNEQFF. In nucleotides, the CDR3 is TGTGCCAGCAGCTCTTTGAACGGGGGGACTTACAATGAGCAGTTCTTC.